These 10 T cell receptor beta chains originate from one sample sequenced in a study of T cell repertoires in cytomegalovirus infection. What these receptors recognize is not known. TCRdb independently ran MiXCR on the reads; one entry per CDR3 protein. This table holds around 710,000 distinct CDR3 sequences, under 35% found once. Sequenced material: cultured CD8+ T cells from PBMCs, taken from culture after CMV antigen stimulation. Receptor source: a human donor in good health (CMV status not recorded). Some clones in this sample may be carry-over from other donors' samples.

The sample holds a few counts of this clonotype. This chain uses TRBV7-9 with TRBJ2-1; 7 positions match TRBD2. Unmatched junction bases numbered 3, after V lost 3 bases and J lost 7 bases. CDR1 and CDR2 from the germline V gene are SEHNR and FQNEAQ (reference sequence). The length of the CDR3 is 13 residues. CDR3 sequence: CASSLTSKNEQFF. The CDR3 DNA sequence: TGTGCCAGCAGCTTGACTAGCAAGAATGAGCAGTTCTTC.

This rearrangement joins TRBV11-2 to TRBJ2-6, with 7 bases matching TRBD1. This CDR3 spans 18 amino acids. CDR1 and CDR2 (germline): SGHAT, FQNNGV. With 4 bases clipped from V and 0 bases from J, the junction kept 9 bases outside the gene matches. CDR3 residues: CASSSRTGSSSGANVLTF. The CDR3 DNA reads TGTGCCAGCAGCTCCAGGACAGGTTCTTCCTCTGGGGCCAACGTCCTGACTTTC.

This clonotype has more than one count but fewer than ten. The J gene is TRBJ2-3, the V gene TRBV12-3 or TRBV12-4, with TRBD1 matching 7 bases. This CDR3 comprises 17 residues. Unmatched junction bases numbered 12, after V lost 2 bases and J lost 4 bases. CDR3 nucleotides: TGTGCCAGCAGTTTACCCAGCTTCGCCCAGGGGGCAGATACGCAGTATTTT. This sequence encodes CASSLPSFAQGADTQYF.

The CDR3 protein is CASSLSAGVYQPQHF. The DNA of the CDR3 is TGTGCCAGCAGTTTGTCGGCAGGGGTTTATCAGCCCCAGCATTTT. The chain employs TRBV27 and TRBJ1-5, with a possible D match to TRBD1 (6 bases). Looked up from germline, CDR1 is MNHEY and CDR2 is SMNVEV (reference sequence). With 3 bases removed from V and 5 bases from J, the gap between germline ends came to 14 bases. The CDR3 is 15 amino acids.

This clonotype was found once. For the CDR3, the DNA is TGCGCCAGCAACCATCACACAACCGGGGGTAGCAATCAGCCCCAGCATTTT. Protein sequence: CASNHHTTGGSNQPQHF. This chain uses TRBV4-1 with TRBJ1-5; D possibly corresponds to TRBD1 (5 bases). Trimming took 7 bases from V and 0 from J, leaving 19 bases between them. Germline CDR1 reads MGHRA; CDR2 reads YSYEKL. This CDR3 is 17 amino acids long.

In this sample, this clonotype turned up a few times. This chain joins TRBV7-6 and TRBJ2-1; TRBD2 matches 9 bases. Germline CDR1 is SGHVS and CDR2 is FNYEAQ. The length of the CDR3 is 16 residues. V lost 6 bases, J lost 0 bases, and 6 bases stayed unmatched. Here the CDR3 reads CASRPLSGGSYNEQFF. CDR3 sequence (DNA): TGTGCCAGCAGACCCCTTAGCGGGGGCTCCTACAATGAGCAGTTCTTC. Filled out from reference TRBV7-6 and TRBJ2-1, the complete variable domain reads GAGVSQSPRYKVTKRGQDVALRCDPISGHVSLYWYRQALGQGPEFLTYFNYEAQQDKSGLPNDRFSAERPEGSISTLTIQRTEQRDSAMYRCASRPLSGGSYNEQFFGPGTRLTVL.

The chain employs TRBV5-1 and TRBJ1-2; 11 bases map to TRBD1. The germline CDR1 and CDR2 sequences are SGHRS and YFSETQ. The trim removed 4 bases at V and 7 bases at J, leaving 3 bases unmatched. CDR3 size: 13 residues. The CDR3 reads CASSDGQGAGYTF. The CDR3 DNA reads TGCGCCAGCAGCGATGGACAGGGGGCTGGCTACACCTTC.

This chain connects TRBV27 to TRBJ2-7; 8 bases align to TRBD1. The germline gives CDR1 MNHEY, CDR2 SMNVEV (reference sequence). This CDR3 comprises 16 residues. The V segment lost 6 bases and the J segment 5 bases; nucleotides outside the gene matches: 15. The CDR3 sequence is CASSPSGGEWVHEQYV. DNA for the CDR3: TGTGCCAGCAGCCCTTCAGGGGGCGAATGGGTCCACGAGCAGTACGTC.

This clonotype was detected a few times. This chain joins TRBV27 and TRBJ1-2, with D maybe TRBD1 (6 bases). The length of the CDR3 is 12 residues. Trimming removed 3 bases at V and 7 bases at J, with 9 bases between. Germline loops: CDR1 MNHEY, CDR2 SMNVEV (reference sequence). The CDR3 coding sequence is TGTGCCAGCAGTTTCCCAGGGGCTGGCTACACCTTC. Translated: CASSFPGAGYTF.

The chain uses TRBV4-3 and TRBJ1-2, with D unclear. V was pared by 2 bases and J by 2 bases, with 9 bases between. The CDR3 contains 14 residues. CDR1 is LGHNA and CDR2 is YSLEER in the germline V gene. The CDR3 DNA is TGCGCCAGCAGCCAAAAGCCGGCAAACTATGGCTACACCTTC. Its protein product is CASSQKPANYGYTF.